A selection of T cell receptor beta chains follows, all from one sample in a study of shared clonotypes between healthy human individuals. Some clones are missing from TCRdb's copy, which holds only in-frame ones; the method was immunoSEQ multiplex PCR. In the table there are 1 million to 1.2 million clones, roughly 77% of which are singletons. Sequencing used memory CD4+ T cells from PBMCs. The receptors were sampled from a man between 18 and 35 years old in good health. Some clones in this sample may be carry-over from other donors' samples. Both conserved end residues are part of each CDR3. The D gene is left open where the match is weak. Size is stated for part of the rows, as once, few or many counts, or as a class when the clone is expanded.

NA,TRBJ1-1,NA,TRBV6-6,CASSYSGGEAFF,TGTGCCAGCAGTTACTCTGGGGGGGAGGCTTTCTTT
TRBD2,TRBJ2-7,NA,TRBV7-6,CASSLGSVAGALIDEQYF,TGTGCCAGCAGCTTAGGATCGGTGGCGGGAGCCCTCATAGACGAGCAGTACTTC
TRBD2,TRBJ2-5,NA,TRBV11-2,CASSPRLAGGWETQYF,TGTGCCAGCAGCCCCAGACTAGCGGGAGGGTGGGAGACCCAGTACTTC
TRBD1,TRBJ2-7,NA,TRBV18,CASSPRQGSHYEQYF,TGTGCCAGCTCACCTCGACAGGGTAGTCACTATGAGCAGTACTTC
NA,TRBJ1-5,NA,TRBV15,CATSREITDQPQHF,TGTGCCACCAGCAGAGAGATAACGGATCAGCCCCAGCATTTT
NA,TRBJ1-1,NA,TRBV6-6,CASRFEGTNTEAFF,TGTGCCAGCAGATTCGAGGGGACGAACACTGAAGCTTTCTTT
NA,TRBJ2-7,NA,TRBV5-4,CASSLDPIYEQYF,TGTGCCAGCAGCTTGGATCCCATCTACGAGCAGTACTTC
NA,TRBJ1-2,NA,TRBV28,CASTPSRNYGYTF,TGTGCCAGCACTCCCAGTCGGAACTATGGCTACACCTTC
TRBD1,TRBJ1-1,NA,TRBV18,CASSPRDRGTFF,TGTGCCAGCTCACCACGAGACAGGGGGACTTTCTTT
TRBD1,TRBJ2-5,NA,TRBV6-6,CASSYLSGGTQETQYF,TGTGCCAGCAGTTACTTGTCAGGGGGTACCCAAGAGACCCAGTACTTC
NA,TRBJ2-1,NA,TRBV11-2,CASSLGSSHNEQFF,TGTGCCAGCAGCTTAGGGTCCAGCCACAATGAGCAGTTCTTC
NA,TRBJ2-6,NA,TRBV5-4,CASSLTGSGANVPTF,TGTGCCAGCAGCTTGACCGGCTCTGGGGCCAACGTCCCGACTTTC
NA,TRBJ2-5,NA,TRBV28,CASSLRGAGTQYF,TGTGCCAGCAGTTTAAGGGGCGCGGGGACCCAGTACTTC
TRBD1,TRBJ2-7,NA,TRBV28,CASSSAGQGSHEQYF,TGTGCCAGCAGTTCAGCCGGACAGGGCTCCCACGAGCAGTACTTC
NA,TRBJ2-7,once,TRBV28,CASSPLLYEQYF,TGTGCCAGCAGTCCCCTTTTATACGAGCAGTACTTC
NA,TRBJ1-2,NA,TRBV28,CASSPPGGWYGYTF,TGTGCCAGCAGTCCCCCCGGGGGTTGGTATGGCTACACCTTC
TRBD2,TRBJ2-7,NA,TRBV11-2,CASRRTSGHSYEQYF,TGTGCCAGCAGACGGACTAGCGGGCACTCCTACGAGCAGTACTTC
NA,TRBJ1-2,NA,TRBV4-1,CASSQQPGHQQYGYTF,TGCGCCAGCAGCCAACAACCGGGACATCAACAGTATGGCTACACCTTC
NA,TRBJ1-5,NA,TRBV2,CASSVTGGGGDPQHF,TGTGCCAGCAGTGTTACAGGCGGTGGAGGGGATCCCCAGCATTTT
NA,TRBJ2-5,NA,TRBV11-2,CASGLEAGRSSETQYF,TGTGCCAGCGGCCTAGAGGCAGGGAGGTCATCGGAGACCCAGTACTTC
NA,TRBJ2-1,NA,TRBV5-1,CASSPPGSYNEQFF,TGCGCCAGCAGCCCTCCGGGGTCCTACAATGAGCAGTTCTTC
TRBD1,TRBJ1-2,NA,TRBV19,CASSLTGSYGYTF,TGTGCCAGTAGTCTGACAGGGAGCTATGGCTACACCTTC
TRBD2,TRBJ2-7,NA,TRBV4-3,CASSRLADTTTYEQYF,TGCGCCAGCAGCAGACTAGCTGATACTACCACCTACGAGCAGTACTTC
NA,TRBJ1-4,once,TRBV5-1,CASSLVSSEEKLFF,TGCGCCAGCAGCTTGGTGTCATCGGAGGAAAAACTGTTTTTT
NA,TRBJ1-1,few,TRBV19,CASSNKGGNTEAFF,TGTGCCAGTAGTAATAAGGGGGGTAACACTGAAGCTTTCTTT
NA,TRBJ2-3,once,TRBV10-2,CASKTTGYTDTQYF,TGCGCCAGCAAGACTACGGGTTACACAGATACGCAGTATTTT
NA,TRBJ2-7,NA,TRBV19,CAKQRTSPSEQYF,TGTGCCAAACAACGGACTTCCCCCTCCGAGCAGTACTTC
NA,TRBJ1-5,NA,TRBV7-2,CASSSRWGPEGDQPQHF,TGTGCCAGCAGCTCCAGGTGGGGCCCGGAGGGTGATCAGCCCCAGCATTTT
NA,TRBJ2-7,NA,TRBV7-3,CASSPRWSSYEQYF,TGTGCCAGCAGCCCCCGTTGGAGCTCCTACGAGCAGTACTTC
NA,TRBJ2-5,once,TRBV4-3,CASSQAWGQARETQYF,TGCGCCAGCAGCCAAGCATGGGGCCAAGCCCGAGAGACCCAGTACTTC
NA,TRBJ2-2,NA,TRBV1,CTSSQDRLASGTGELFF,TGCACCAGCAGCCAAGATAGACTAGCTTCGGGCACCGGGGAGCTGTTTTTT
NA,TRBJ1-4,NA,TRBV5-1,CASSLSQQGNEKLFF,TGCGCCAGCAGCTTGAGTCAACAGGGTAATGAAAAACTGTTTTTT
TRBD2,TRBJ2-3,NA,TRBV7-3,CASSSSSGPTDTQYF,TGTGCCAGCAGCTCTTCTAGCGGACCCACAGATACGCAGTATTTT
TRBD1,TRBJ1-1,few,TRBV5-4,CASRRTGGSTEAFF,TGTGCCAGCAGGCGTACAGGGGGGTCCACTGAAGCTTTCTTT
TRBD2,TRBJ2-4,NA,TRBV13,CASSLGQRGKNIQYF,TGTGCCAGCAGCTTAGGCCAGCGGGGCAAAAACATTCAGTACTTC